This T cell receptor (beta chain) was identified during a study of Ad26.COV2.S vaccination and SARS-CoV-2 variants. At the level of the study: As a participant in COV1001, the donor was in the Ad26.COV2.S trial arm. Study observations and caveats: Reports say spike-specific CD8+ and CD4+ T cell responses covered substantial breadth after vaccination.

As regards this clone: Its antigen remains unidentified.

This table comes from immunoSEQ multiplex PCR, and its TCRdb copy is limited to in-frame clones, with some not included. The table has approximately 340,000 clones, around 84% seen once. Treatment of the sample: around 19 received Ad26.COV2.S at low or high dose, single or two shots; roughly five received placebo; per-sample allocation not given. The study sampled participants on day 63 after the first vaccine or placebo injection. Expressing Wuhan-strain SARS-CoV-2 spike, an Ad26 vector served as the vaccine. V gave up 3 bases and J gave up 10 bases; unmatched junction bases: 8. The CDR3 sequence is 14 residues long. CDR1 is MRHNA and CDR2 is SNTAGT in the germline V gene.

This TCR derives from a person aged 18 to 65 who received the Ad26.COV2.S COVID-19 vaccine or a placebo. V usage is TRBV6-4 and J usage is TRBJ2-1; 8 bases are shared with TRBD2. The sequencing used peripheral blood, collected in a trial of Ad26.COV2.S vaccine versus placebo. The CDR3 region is CASSEVTGGTEQFF. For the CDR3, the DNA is TGTGCCAGCAGTGAAGTAACGGGGGGGACGGAGCAGTTCTTC.